This entry features one TCR beta chain sequence. Its target is unknown. This CDR3 is 14 amino acids long. V gave up 2 bases and J gave up 6 bases; unmatched junction bases: 6. Germline V lookup: CDR1 MGHDK, CDR2 SYGVNS. The data were obtained in a study of PD-1 blockade in classical Hodgkin lymphoma. Points from the study as a whole: Differences between repertoires have undefined causes, possibly disease activity or prior therapy.

As for time point: cycle 4 day 1 (C4D1), after less than seven weeks of nivolumab. There was relapse after autologous stem cell transplantation in every patient, and there was variation in brentuximab vedotin exposure. The method was immunoSEQ multiplex PCR; TCRdb's version includes in-frame clones alone and lacks a portion of them. This sample carries over 20,000 clones, roughly 80% of them seen once, and the ten largest clones take approximately 7.7%. The sequence was collected from a human donor with classical Hodgkin lymphoma. The V and J genes are TRBV25-1 and TRBJ2-7; 8 nucleotides agree with TRBD1. This specimen consisted of peripheral blood mononuclear cells (PBMCs), obtained before the fourth cycle of nivolumab. The CDR3 DNA sequence: TGTGCCAGCAGTGAACGGGACAGGAGAGGCGAGCAGTACTTC. Translation gives CASSERDRRGEQYF.